These 25 T cell receptor beta chains share one sample of origin, sequenced in a study of blood T cell repertoires in COVID-19. Sequencing was performed with immunoSEQ multiplex PCR; in TCRdb, only in-frame clones are kept and a portion is missing. The sample has around 190,000 clones, about 80% seen once. Sequenced material: peripheral blood. The receptors shown here come from a man in his sixties with acute or convalescent COVID-19.

V and J are TRBV27 and TRBJ2-1, with D uncertain. This CDR3 spans 14 amino acids. Germline CDR1 reads MNHEY; CDR2 reads SMNVEV (reference sequence). Trimming stripped 3 bases from V and 3 bases from J, with 9 bases between. The DNA for the CDR3 is TGTGCCAGCAGTTTCTTACTGAACTACAATGAGCAGTTCTTC. Translating it yields CASSFLLNYNEQFF.

The chain links TRBV11-2 to TRBJ2-3, with a tentative D call TRBD2 (6 bases). V lost 3 bases and J 2 bases, leaving 9 bases between the germline ends. CDR3 size: 14 residues. CDR1 and CDR2 (germline): SGHAT, FQNNGV. For the CDR3, the DNA is TGTGCCAGCAGCTTCGGGGGTTCCACAGATACGCAGTATTTT. It codes for CASSFGGSTDTQYF. The entire variable domain, with the rest obtained from reference TRBV11-2 and TRBJ2-3, is as follows: EAGVAQSPRYKIIEKRQSVAFWCNPISGHATLYWYQQILGQGPKLLIQFQNNGVVDDSQLPKDRFSAERLKGVDSTLKIQPAKLEDSAVYLCASSFGGSTDTQYFGPGTRLTVL.

The chain recombines TRBV19 with TRBJ1-1, with 8 nucleotides matching TRBD1. This CDR3 region has 15 residues. CDR1 is LNHDA, CDR2 SQIVND, per germline (reference sequence). J lost 2 bases, V lost 5 bases, and 7 bases had no gene match. The CDR3 nucleotides read TGTGCCAGTAGTCAGACAGGGGAGGGAAACACTGAAGCTTTCTTT. Translating it yields CASSQTGEGNTEAFF.

The J gene is TRBJ1-6, the V gene TRBV7-2, with D maybe TRBD1 (6 bases). Looked up from germline, CDR1 is SGHTA and CDR2 is FQGNSA. V was cut by 3 bases and J by 7 bases, with 13 bases left in between. The CDR3 has 15 residues. CDR3 in amino acids: CASSLWAGENSPLHF. The CDR3 DNA is TGTGCCAGCAGCTTGTGGGCAGGGGAGAATTCACCCCTCCACTTT.

In its sample, this clone was seen a few times. This chain uses TRBV24-1 with TRBJ2-1; 7 nucleotides match TRBD1. CDR3 length: 16 amino acids. Germline values: CDR1 KGHDR, CDR2 SFDVKD. Losses at the gene ends were 3 bases for V and 7 bases for J; bases not matched to a gene: 11. The CDR3 loop reads CATSDATPGQINEQFF. The DNA for the CDR3 is TGTGCCACCAGTGATGCCACGCCGGGACAGATAAATGAGCAGTTCTTC.

The genes are TRBV18 and TRBJ1-5; no reliable D call. The CDR3 loop spans 14 amino acids. V was clipped by 0 bases and J by 4 bases, with 7 bases between them. Per the germline V gene, CDR1 is KGHSH and CDR2 is LQKENI. CDR3 bases: TGTGCCAGCTCACCACCGTCTTTGAATCAGCCCCAGCATTTT. This codes for CASSPPSLNQPQHF.

The chain couples TRBV4-2 to TRBJ1-5; 7 nucleotides align to TRBD1. CDR1 and CDR2 from the germline V gene are LGHNA and YNFKEQ. V lost 1 base to trimming and J lost 2 bases; unmatched junction nucleotides: 11. The CDR3 length is 18 residues. CDR3 residues: CASSQVAKQGEGNQPQHF. The CDR3 region has the DNA TGTGCCAGCAGCCAAGTTGCGAAGCAGGGGGAGGGCAATCAGCCCCAGCATTTT.

V and J are TRBV11-1 and TRBJ2-5; D is perhaps TRBD2 (6 bases). This CDR3 comprises 14 residues. CDR1 is SGHAT, CDR2 FQDESV, per germline (reference sequence). The germline V and J ends were trimmed by 4 bases and 5 bases, with 14 bases remaining between them. CDR3 coding DNA: TGTGCCAGCAGCTCCCCGGCGGAGGGGGAGACCCAGTACTTC. It is translated as CASSSPAEGETQYF.

This chain uses TRBV4-1 with TRBJ1-3; 7 nucleotides align to TRBD1. Unmatched junction bases numbered 11, after V lost 1 base and J lost 14 bases. Per the germline V gene, CDR1 is MGHRA and CDR2 is YSYEKL. The CDR3 consists of 14 residues. In DNA form, the CDR3 reads TGCGCCAGCAGCCAAGCAGAACGACAGGGACGGTTATATTTT. It encodes CASSQAERQGRLYF.

The chain carries TRBV7-3 and TRBJ2-1, with D perhaps matching TRBD1 (6 bases). This CDR3 is built from 15 residues. Germline values: CDR1 SGHTA, CDR2 FQGTGA. Trimming removed 2 bases at V and 5 bases at J, with 13 bases between. The CDR3 is CASSLGGHTNNEQFF. As DNA, the CDR3 is TGTGCCAGCAGCTTAGGGGGACACACCAACAATGAGCAGTTCTTC.

J is TRBJ2-1 and V is TRBV7-9, with a tentative D call TRBD2 (5 bases). Trimming cost V 3 bases and J 6 bases, with 12 bases left between them. The CDR3 is 14 residues long. Germline CDR1 is SEHNR and CDR2 is FQNEAQ (reference sequence). The CDR3 region is CASSFSLALNEQFF. CDR3 nucleotides: TGTGCCAGCAGCTTTTCGCTAGCCCTCAATGAGCAGTTCTTC.

The genes are TRBV7-9 and TRBJ2-5; tentative D call: TRBD1 (7 bases). Trimming stripped 2 bases from V and 1 base from J, with 8 bases between. The CDR3 is 14 residues long. Germline loops: CDR1 SEHNR, CDR2 FQNEAQ (reference sequence). This CDR3 is CASSLQGGQETQYF. CDR3 in DNA: TGTGCCAGCAGCTTACAGGGGGGCCAAGAGACCCAGTACTTC.

The chain combines TRBV6-1 with TRBJ1-4, with D unclear. V gave up 1 base and J gave up 3 bases, with 9 bases separating them. The CDR3 is made up of 15 amino acids. Germline values: CDR1 MNHNS, CDR2 SASEGT. CDR3 nucleotide sequence: TGTGCCAGCAGTGAAGTTGGAGAGGCTAATGAAAAACTGTTTTTT. As protein: CASSEVGEANEKLFF.

This chain joins TRBV9 and TRBJ2-1; 11 bases agree with TRBD2. V was clipped by 2 bases and J by 2 bases; unmatched bases: 3. CDR1 is SGDLS and CDR2 is YYNGEE in the germline V gene. The CDR3 consists of 16 residues. CDR3 sequence: CASSVTSGSTYNEQFF. As DNA, the CDR3 is TGTGCCAGCAGCGTCACTAGCGGGAGTACCTACAATGAGCAGTTCTTC.

This chain links TRBV7-6 with TRBJ1-5; possibly TRBD1 for D (6 bases). V lost 5 bases, J lost 4 bases, and 15 bases lay in between. The CDR3 spans 15 residues. Per germline, CDR1 SGHVS and CDR2 FNYEAQ. The chain's CDR3 is CASSPSTGINQPQHF. The CDR3 DNA is TGTGCCAGCAGCCCTTCGACAGGAATTAATCAGCCCCAGCATTTT.

Details on this clone: A junction boundary mismatches the germline segment, possibly from a read error. This sample also contains other DNA sequences that code for the same CDR3. The gene calls are TRBV3-1 (or the pseudogene TRBV3-2) and TRBJ1-1; maybe TRBD1 (6 bases). The CDR3 contains 15 residues. Germline V lookup: CDR1 LGHDT, CDR2 YNNKEL (reference sequence). This CDR3 reads CASSPTGARGTEAFF. CDR3 in DNA: TGTGCCAGCAGCCCCACAGGCGCCAGGGGCACTGAAGCTTTTTTT.

A few counts support this clone. This chain connects TRBV2 to TRBJ1-5; D unresolved. This CDR3 region has 14 residues. V lost 6 bases, J lost 2 bases, and 11 bases lay in between. CDR1 and CDR2 (germline): SNHLY, FYNNEI. The CDR3 loop is CASRGGLGNQPQHF. The CDR3 DNA reads as TGTGCCAGCAGAGGAGGGTTGGGCAATCAGCCCCAGCATTTT.

The rearrangement uses TRBV7-9 and TRBJ1-1, with a weak D call TRBD1 (5 bases). The CDR3 runs 13 residues. Germline CDR1 reads SEHNR; CDR2 reads FQNEAQ (reference sequence). With 1 base removed from V and 10 bases from J, the gap between germline ends came to 13 bases. The CDR3 sequence: CASSLEEGNRAFF. The CDR3 coding sequence is TGTGCCAGCAGCTTAGAGGAGGGGAATCGAGCTTTCTTT.

This chain uses TRBV2 with TRBJ1-1, with 8 nucleotides matching TRBD1. CDR1 SNHLY and CDR2 FYNNEI come from the germline V gene. There are 14 residues in the CDR3. J gave up 4 bases and V 4 bases, and 5 bases lay outside the gene matches. CDR3 bases: TGTGCCAGCAGTGTTGAACAGGGGGGCACTGAAGCTTTCTTT. Protein product: CASSVEQGGTEAFF.

The CDR3 here is CASSLVRGTDTQYF. For the CDR3, the DNA is TGCGCCAGCAGCTTGGTCAGGGGCACAGATACGCAGTATTTT. V and J are TRBV5-1 and TRBJ2-3, with D possibly being TRBD1 (5 bases). Between the trimmed V and J ends, which lost 0 bases and 1 base, there was a span of 6 bases. Germline CDR1 SGHRS, CDR2 YFSETQ. CDR3 length equals 14 residues.

This clone was seen just once. The rearrangement links TRBV12-3 or TRBV12-4 to TRBJ2-5; D is possibly TRBD2 (6 bases). The length of the CDR3 is 12 residues. V was shortened by 3 bases and J by 9 bases, with 11 bases between the two germline ends. The CDR3 region has the DNA TGTGCCAGCAGTTTTTCTAGGGAGGCCCAGTACTTC. This encodes CASSFSREAQYF.

The V call is TRBV4-1, the J call TRBJ1-3, with 9 nucleotides matching TRBD1. This CDR3 comprises 18 residues. V shed 1 base and J 6 bases; nucleotides not matched to a gene: 13. CDR1 and CDR2 (germline): MGHRA, YSYEKL. The CDR3 here is CASSQARPGTGLENTIYF. In DNA form, the CDR3 reads TGCGCCAGCAGCCAAGCCAGGCCCGGGACAGGGCTAGAAAACACCATATATTTT.

This chain uses TRBV11-2 with TRBJ1-1; no definite D call. CDR3 length: 14 amino acids. CDR1 is SGHAT, CDR2 FQNNGV, per germline. V lost 1 base, J lost 0 bases, and 6 bases lay in between. The CDR3 region has the DNA TGTGCCAGCAGCTTAGTACACATGAACACTGAAGCTTTCTTT. Translated: CASSLVHMNTEAFF. The variable domain in full, completed from reference TRBV11-2 and TRBJ1-1, reads EAGVAQSPRYKIIEKRQSVAFWCNPISGHATLYWYQQILGQGPKLLIQFQNNGVVDDSQLPKDRFSAERLKGVDSTLKIQPAKLEDSAVYLCASSLVHMNTEAFFGQGTRLTVV.

This clone came up a few times. The chain has TRBV7-2 and TRBJ2-2; 11 positions agree with TRBD2. V was clipped by 2 bases and J by 4 bases; unmatched bases: 9. CDR3 size: 18 residues. Germline V gene lookup returns CDR1 SGHTA and CDR2 FQGNSA. The CDR3: CASSLWDSGGAVTGELFF. CDR3 sequence (DNA): TGTGCCAGCAGCTTATGGGATAGCGGGGGGGCCGTCACCGGGGAGCTGTTTTTT.

This clone was observed a few times. V and J are TRBV4-2 and TRBJ2-7, with 7 bases aligning to TRBD2. J gave up 3 bases and V 0 bases, and 5 bases lay outside the gene matches. Germline CDR1 reads LGHNA; CDR2 reads YNFKEQ. This CDR3 has 15 amino acids. The CDR3 region is CASSQDPSGYYEQYF. In nucleotides, the CDR3 is TGTGCCAGCAGCCAAGATCCTAGCGGATACTACGAGCAGTACTTC.